This entry lists 27 T cell receptor beta chains sequenced from one sample in a study of blood T cell repertoires in COVID-19. Measured with immunoSEQ multiplex PCR; TCRdb has only the in-frame clones, and not every one. The sample has roughly 42,000 clones, nearly 90% seen once. The sample was peripheral blood. Source of these receptors: a man in his sixties with acute or convalescent COVID-19.

This sequence joins TRBV2 and TRBJ2-1, with D possibly being TRBD1 (5 bases). This CDR3 comprises 14 residues. Germline V lookup: CDR1 SNHLY, CDR2 FYNNEI. V lost 3 bases, J lost 3 bases, and 9 bases lay in between. This CDR3 is CASSDRVNYNEQFF. The CDR3 bases are TGTGCCAGCAGTGACAGGGTGAACTACAATGAGCAGTTCTTC.

V gene TRBV7-8 combines with J gene TRBJ1-5; the match to TRBD1 covers 7 bases. The V gene's germline CDR1 is SGHVS and CDR2 FQNEAQ. The CDR3 is made up of 14 amino acids. V lost 5 bases, J lost 5 bases, and 6 bases stayed unmatched. This CDR3 is CASSLTTGYQPQHF. The CDR3 nucleotides read TGTGCCAGCAGCCTCACGACAGGGTATCAGCCCCAGCATTTT.

J is TRBJ2-7 and V is TRBV11-2, with D possibly matching TRBD1 (5 bases). The V end lost 5 bases, the J end lost 4 bases, and 18 bases lay between the germline ends. Germline V gene lookup returns CDR1 SGHAT and CDR2 FQNNGV. The CDR3 is 15 amino acids. The CDR3 protein is CASSPTIFDSYEQYF. The CDR3 nucleotides are TGTGCCAGCAGCCCTACAATATTTGACAGTTACGAGCAGTACTTC. The variable domain in full, completed from reference TRBV11-2 and TRBJ2-7, reads EAGVAQSPRYKIIEKRQSVAFWCNPISGHATLYWYQQILGQGPKLLIQFQNNGVVDDSQLPKDRFSAERLKGVDSTLKIQPAKLEDSAVYLCASSPTIFDSYEQYFGPGTRLTVT.

This clone was found a few times. The rearrangement links TRBV19 to TRBJ2-7; 9 nucleotides line up with TRBD1. Germline V gene sequence: CDR1 LNHDA, CDR2 SQIVND (reference sequence). This CDR3 has 14 residues. V lost 3 bases, J lost 5 bases, and 5 bases stayed unmatched. The CDR3 nucleotides are TGTGCCAGTAGTATTACAGGGGGCTTGGACGAGCAGTACTTC. Encoded protein: CASSITGGLDEQYF. Based on the CDR3 plus reference TRBV19 and TRBJ2-7, the full variable domain is DGGITQSPKYLFRKEGQNVTLSCEQNLNHDAMYWYRQDPGQGLRLIYYSQIVNDFQKGDIAEGYSVSREKKESFPLTVTSAQKNPTAFYLCASSITGGLDEQYFGPGTRLTVT.

This clone was observed a few times. The chain combines TRBV5-1 with TRBJ1-2, with a tentative D call TRBD1 (5 bases). Germline V gene lookup returns CDR1 SGHRS and CDR2 YFSETQ. Trimming left V 4 bases short and J 0 bases short, with 13 bases between. The CDR3 sequence is 15 residues long. The chain's CDR3 is CASSPGGSANYGYTF. The CDR3 DNA follows: TGCGCCAGCAGCCCGGGGGGGTCCGCTAACTATGGCTACACCTTC.

This sequence joins TRBV18 and TRBJ1-2, with D unclear. Per germline, CDR1 KGHSH and CDR2 LQKENI. This CDR3 contains 14 residues. V shed 3 bases and J shed 3 bases, with 11 bases lying between them. In DNA form, the CDR3 reads TGTGCCAGCTCACCTGTCTTAGGAGACTATGGCTACACCTTC. Translated: CASSPVLGDYGYTF.

The V call is TRBV18, the J call TRBJ2-1; 10 bases fit TRBD2. The CDR3 has 15 residues. V dropped 3 bases and J dropped 6; count of bases not matched to a gene: 5. Germline-derived CDR1 and CDR2 are KGHSH and LQKENI. DNA of the CDR3: TGTGCCAGCTCACCGTCACTAGCGGGGCCCAATGAGCAGTTCTTC. Encoded protein: CASSPSLAGPNEQFF. Supplemented by reference TRBV18 and TRBJ2-1, the full variable domain reads NAGVMQNPRHLVRRRGQEARLRCSPMKGHSHVYWYRQLPEEGLKFMVYLQKENIIDESGMPKERFSAEFPKEGPSILRIQQVVRGDSAAYFCASSPSLAGPNEQFFGPGTRLTVL.

J is TRBJ1-1 and V is TRBV6-5, with TRBD1 identical over 8 bases. V gave up 6 bases and J gave up 4 bases; unmatched junction bases: 7. The CDR3 consists of 14 residues. Germline V gene data show CDR1 as MNHEY and CDR2 as SVGAGI. CDR3: CASSSRGRGTEAFF. The CDR3 nucleotides are TGTGCCAGCAGCAGCAGGGGGCGCGGCACTGAAGCTTTCTTT.

This chain uses TRBV3-1 (or the pseudogene TRBV3-2) with TRBJ1-4, with a tentative D call TRBD1 (6 bases). The CDR3 has 15 amino acids. V lost 1 base and J 7 bases, leaving 13 bases between the germline ends. Germline CDR1 is LGHDT and CDR2 is YNNKEL (reference sequence). The chain's CDR3 is CASSQGQVPGEKLFF. The CDR3 DNA follows: TGTGCCAGCAGCCAAGGACAGGTCCCTGGTGAAAAACTGTTTTTT.

This clone was counted once. The chain uses TRBV6-5 and TRBJ1-1, with 10 nucleotides matching TRBD1. CDR3 size: 13 residues. V trimming: 6 bases; J trimming: 6 bases; junction bases outside the gene matches: 4. The V gene's germline CDR1 is MNHEY and CDR2 SVGAGI. CDR3 sequence: CASRGQGISEAFF. The CDR3 bases are TGTGCCAGCAGGGGACAGGGGATATCTGAAGCTTTCTTT.

The chain couples TRBV5-6 to TRBJ1-4, with D unresolved. V shed 0 bases and J shed 3 bases, with 9 bases lying between them. This CDR3 is 15 amino acids long. Germline lookup yields CDR1 SGHDT and CDR2 YYEEEE. The CDR3 is CASSLGAVPNEKLFF. CDR3 nucleotides: TGTGCCAGCAGCTTGGGTGCGGTACCTAATGAAAAACTGTTTTTT.

The chain has TRBV7-9 and TRBJ2-5; 8 bases are shared with TRBD1. This CDR3 is built from 15 residues. Germline V gives CDR1 SEHNR, CDR2 FQNEAQ (reference sequence). After removal of 1 base from V and 3 bases from J, the junction contained 4 bases not matched to a gene. CDR3 sequence reads: CASSLVQGVKETQYF. The CDR3 DNA sequence: TGTGCCAGCAGCTTAGTACAGGGGGTTAAAGAGACCCAGTACTTC.

The rearrangement links TRBV3-1 (or the pseudogene TRBV3-2) to TRBJ1-2; 9 positions match TRBD1. The CDR3 has 14 amino acids. With 6 bases clipped from V and 3 bases from J, the junction kept 5 bases outside the gene matches. CDR1 LGHDT and CDR2 YNNKEL come from the germline V gene (reference sequence). CDR3 sequence reads: CASRQGARDYGYTF. Here the CDR3 DNA reads TGTGCCAGCAGACAGGGGGCGCGGGACTATGGCTACACCTTC.

The gene calls are TRBV5-4 and TRBJ1-1; D remains ambiguous. The V gene's germline CDR1 is SGHNT and CDR2 YYREEE (reference sequence). Trimming took 6 bases from V and 3 from J, leaving 12 bases between them. The CDR3 extends over 13 amino acids. CDR3 amino acids: CASMSGGYTEAFF. The CDR3 bases are TGTGCCAGCATGTCCGGAGGGTACACTGAAGCTTTCTTT.

This sequence joins TRBV7-2 and TRBJ1-5, with D hard to call. The V end lost 4 bases, the J end lost 6 bases, and 13 bases lay between the germline ends. Germline assignment: CDR1 SGHTA and CDR2 FQGNSA. The CDR3 sequence is 14 residues long. The CDR3 loop reads CASSSSVRAQPQHF. CDR3 coding DNA: TGTGCCAGCAGCTCAAGTGTGAGGGCTCAGCCCCAGCATTTT.

This clone was counted between two and nine times. V is TRBV5-4 and J is TRBJ2-7; TRBD2 aligns across 11 bases. CDR3 length: 16 residues. V lost 2 bases, J lost 5 bases, and 9 bases stayed unmatched. Germline V CDR1 and CDR2: SGHNT, YYREEE (reference sequence). The CDR3, as DNA: TGTGCCAGCAGCTTTAGCGGGGGGGCCGAGATTGACGAGCAGTACTTC. Translation gives CASSFSGGAEIDEQYF.

V is TRBV7-9 and J is TRBJ1-6, with a possible D match to TRBD1 (5 bases). The V end lost 2 bases, the J end lost 9 bases, and 14 bases lay between the germline ends. The CDR3 is 15 residues long. Per germline, CDR1 SEHNR and CDR2 FQNEAQ (reference sequence). CDR3 bases: TGTGCCAGCAGCTTATACCCAGGGTCCGTTTCACCCCTCCACTTT. It translates to CASSLYPGSVSPLHF. Full variable domain (missing parts from reference TRBV7-9 and TRBJ1-6): DTGVSQNPRHKITKRGQNVTFRCDPISEHNRLYWYRQTLGQGPEFLTYFQNEAQLEKSRLLSDRFSAERPKGSFSTLEIQRTEQGDSAMYLCASSLYPGSVSPLHFGNGTRLTVT.

V is TRBV5-1 and J is TRBJ2-5; a weak D match, TRBD2 (5 bases). The germline V and J ends were trimmed by 7 bases and 2 bases, with 12 bases remaining between them. The germline V gene has CDR1 SGHRS and CDR2 YFSETQ. CDR3 length equals 13 residues. The CDR3 is CASASGTQETQYF. The CDR3 DNA reads as TGCGCCAGCGCGAGCGGAACACAAGAGACCCAGTACTTC.

The table lists this clone with a few counts. The chain is built from TRBV5-1 and TRBJ2-7; D unresolved. The CDR3 is 12 amino acids. Germline CDR1 reads SGHRS; CDR2 reads YFSETQ. V was clipped by 4 bases and J by 2 bases, with 7 bases between them. Written as DNA, the CDR3 is TGCGCCAGCAGCCTCCCTCCCTACGAGCAGTACTTC. Amino acids: CASSLPPYEQYF.

The rearrangement links TRBV5-4 to TRBJ1-1; D uncertain. CDR3 length equals 13 residues. Trimming stripped 1 base from V and 3 bases from J, with 7 bases between. The germline V gene encodes CDR1 SGHNT and CDR2 YYREEE (reference sequence). The CDR3 sequence: CASSLMGDTEAFF. CDR3 coding DNA: TGTGCCAGCAGCTTGATGGGAGACACTGAAGCTTTCTTT.

This clone has more than one count but fewer than ten. V and J are TRBV9 and TRBJ1-1; no firm D call. The CDR3 consists of 13 residues. Trimming took off 4 bases at V and 3 bases at J, with 10 bases between the two ends. Germline CDR1 is SGDLS and CDR2 is YYNGEE. The chain's CDR3 is CASSLLPDTEAFF. The CDR3 DNA is TGTGCCAGCAGCCTCCTCCCGGACACTGAAGCTTTCTTT.

The V call is TRBV7-9, the J call TRBJ2-7; 11 nucleotides align to TRBD2. V lost 5 bases, J lost 6 bases, and 9 bases stayed unmatched. Germline lookup yields CDR1 SEHNR and CDR2 FQNEAQ (reference sequence). CDR3 length: 15 residues. Here the CDR3 DNA reads TGTGCCAGCAGCGGATGGGGACTAGCGGCCTCCGAGCAGTACTTC. Residues: CASSGWGLAASEQYF.

The chain carries TRBV3-1 (or the pseudogene TRBV3-2) and TRBJ2-2, with no clear D. The CDR3 runs to 13 residues. Trimming cost V 4 bases and J 5 bases, with 8 bases left between them. The germline V gene has CDR1 LGHDT and CDR2 YNNKEL (reference sequence). CDR3 coding DNA: TGTGCCAGCAGCCCCTCCGGGACCGGGGAGCTGTTTTTT. Translating it yields CASSPSGTGELFF.

The chain carries TRBV30 and TRBJ2-5; TRBD1 matches 8 bases. Germline CDR1 reads GTSNPN; CDR2 reads SVGIG (reference sequence). The CDR3 has 13 residues. The trim removed 2 bases at V and 5 bases at J, leaving 4 bases unmatched. The CDR3 DNA reads as TGTGCCTGGAGTCCTCGGACAGGGGAGACCCAGTACTTC. Translated, it gives CAWSPRTGETQYF. Drawing the rest from reference TRBV30 and TRBJ2-5, the complete variable domain is SQTIHQWPATLVQPVGSPLSLECTVEGTSNPNLYWYRQAAGRGLQLLFYSVGIGQISSEVPQNLSASRPQDRQFILSSKKLLLSDSGFYLCAWSPRTGETQYFGPGTRLLVL.

This clone is a singleton in its sample. The genes are TRBV15 and TRBJ2-5; tentatively, D is TRBD1 (6 bases). Germline CDR1 reads LNHNV; CDR2 reads YYDKDF (reference sequence). This CDR3 region has 12 residues. With 9 bases removed from V and 5 bases from J, the gap between germline ends came to 13 bases. CDR3 residues: CATAGDGETQYF. The CDR3 DNA reads TGTGCCACTGCAGGGGATGGGGAGACCCAGTACTTC.

As concerns this clone: This CDR3 is also generated by other DNA sequences in the sample. The chain uses TRBV9 and TRBJ2-5; 10 bases are shared with TRBD2. The germline CDR1 and CDR2 sequences are SGDLS and YYNGEE. V lost 1 base, J lost 2 bases, and 2 bases stayed unmatched. The CDR3 is made up of 15 amino acids. The CDR3 region is CASSVSSGGQETQYF. CDR3 bases: TGTGCCAGCAGCGTATCTAGCGGGGGACAAGAGACCCAGTACTTC.

V is TRBV7-2 and J is TRBJ2-7, with D possibly TRBD2 on 6 matching bases. Germline CDR1 and CDR2: SGHTA and FQGNSA. The CDR3 consists of 15 residues. Trimming cost V 6 bases and J 2 bases, with 17 bases left between them. The CDR3: CASSLPAGTTYEQYF. In nucleotides, the CDR3 is TGTGCCAGCAGTCTTCCAGCGGGCACTACCTACGAGCAGTACTTC.